The sample holds a few counts of the clone carrying this TCR beta chain. What it binds is unknown. An end of the junction does not agree with germline; a read error may underlie this. This entry comes from a study of tumor-infiltrating lymphocytes in primary liver carcinoma. Study-level background: Samples produced roughly 3.5 to 7.5 million productive TCRbeta reads, comparable across tissue types.

Using a constant-region primer together with ProtoScript II reverse transcriptase, TCR beta cDNA was made from 450 to 600 ng of total RNA. Sequencing libraries for TCR beta derived from three nested multiplex PCR rounds that used slightly modified ARM-PCR. It was with TRBV1-TRBV30 forward primers and a C-beta reverse primer that the first two PCR rounds were run, at around 11 cycles each. TCRdb analysed the multiplex PCR reads with MiXCR anew, one entry per CDR3 protein. This sample has 320,000 or so distinct CDR3 sequences, with about 60% found just once. Study outcomes and limitations: Tumor samples exhibited a significantly greater top-250-clone fraction than blood samples (p = 0.039). Tumor region pairs outstripped tumor-adjacent and tumor-blood pairs in overlap.

Both blood RNA, taken from unsorted whole blood, and germline DNA were extracted. The germline V gene has CDR1 SQVTM and CDR2 ANQGSEA. This CDR3 spans 15 amino acids. The source is a man in his forties with primary liver carcinoma and hepatitis B virus infection. The material sequenced was peripheral blood. The chain links TRBV29-1 to TRBJ2-1; 9 nucleotides align to TRBD2. Here the CDR3 reads CSGTSGLSSYNERFF. The DNA of the CDR3 is TGCAGCGGTACTAGCGGGCTAAGCTCCTACAATGAGCGGTTCTTC.